These 13 T cell receptor beta chains were sequenced from one sample in a study of T-cell reconstitution after alpha-beta-depleted transplantation in children. It was with unique molecular identifiers that the TCRbeta library was prepared. Each CDR3 protein gets one entry after TCRdb re-called the PCR reads with MiXCR. The table has 200,000 to 300,000 distinct CDR3 sequences, 12% seen once. The starting material was PBMCs from the stem cell graft donor, obtained from the stem cell graft. Source of these receptors: a human donor who donated a stem cell graft to a child with acute lymphoblastic leukemia.

This clonotype was counted ten times or more. The gene calls are TRBV29-1 and TRBJ2-3; 7 nucleotides agree with TRBD2. With 6 bases clipped from V and 2 bases from J, the junction kept 11 bases outside the gene matches. The CDR3 spans 15 residues. Germline-derived CDR1 and CDR2 are SQVTM and ANQGSEA. CDR3 coding DNA: TGCAGCGTGGGCCTTGGCGGGGGATCCACAGATACGCAGTATTTT. Amino acids: CSVGLGGGSTDTQYF.

The rearrangement uses TRBV5-1 and TRBJ2-1; tentative D call: TRBD2 (7 bases). CDR3 length: 15 residues. Germline CDR1 reads SGHRS; CDR2 reads YFSETQ. Deletions cut 1 base from V and 6 bases from J, with 14 bases between. Here the CDR3 reads CASSLIGGGPNEQFF. CDR3 bases: TGCGCCAGCAGCTTGATAGGGGGGGGACCCAATGAGCAGTTCTTC.

This clonotype was counted at least ten times. The V and J genes are TRBV4-3 and TRBJ2-7, with 13 bases identical to TRBD2. J was trimmed by 3 bases and V by 4 bases; bases with no gene match: 3. The CDR3 extends over 15 amino acids. Germline V gives CDR1 LGHNA, CDR2 YSLEER. The DNA for the CDR3 is TGCGCCAGCAGCCCGGGGACTAGCGGGAACTACGAGCAGTACTTC. It encodes CASSPGTSGNYEQYF.

At least ten counts were recorded for this clonotype. The gene calls are TRBV7-2 and TRBJ2-2, with a possible D match to TRBD2 (6 bases). V dropped 5 bases and J dropped 8 bases, with 21 bases sitting between them. CDR1 SGHTA and CDR2 FQGNSA come from the germline V gene. This CDR3 is built from 16 residues. The CDR3 coding sequence is TGTGCCAGCAGCCTAACGAGCGGAGGGCCGGGAGGGGAGCTGTTTTTT. Protein sequence: CASSLTSGGPGGELFF.

The chain has TRBV7-2 and TRBJ1-4; 8 bases line up with TRBD1. Germline CDR1 is SGHTA and CDR2 is FQGNSA. V gave up 3 bases and J gave up 5 bases; unmatched junction bases: 5. CDR3 length: 15 amino acids. The CDR3 region is CASSFRPGGNEKLFF. The CDR3 DNA reads as TGTGCCAGCAGCTTTCGCCCAGGGGGCAATGAAAAACTGTTTTTT.

This clonotype was picked up many times. The chain employs TRBV5-1 and TRBJ1-4; the D gene is possibly TRBD1 (6 bases). Looked up from germline, CDR1 is SGHRS and CDR2 is YFSETQ. V dropped 4 bases and J dropped 4 bases, with 23 bases sitting between them. The CDR3 is 18 amino acids. The CDR3 region is CASSPLKGGGGGNEKLFF. The DNA for the CDR3 is TGCGCCAGCAGCCCTCTTAAAGGGGGGGGCGGTGGTAATGAAAAACTGTTTTTT.

This clonotype was picked up many times. V and J are TRBV20-1 and TRBJ2-7, with unresolved D. The CDR3 length is 12 residues. V was clipped by 6 bases and J by 1 base, with 10 bases between them. CDR1 DFQATT and CDR2 SNEGSKA come from the germline V gene (reference sequence). The CDR3 region is CSASKKSYEQYF. CDR3 nucleotide sequence: TGCAGTGCGTCAAAGAAGTCCTACGAGCAGTACTTC.

The rearrangement uses TRBV30 and TRBJ2-7; possible D gene TRBD1, 7 bases. This CDR3 region has 14 residues. Germline lookup yields CDR1 GTSNPN and CDR2 SVGIG (reference sequence). Trimming took 0 bases from V and 3 from J, leaving 12 bases between them. The CDR3 loop is CAWSVGRGVYEQYF. CDR3 in DNA: TGTGCCTGGAGTGTAGGCAGGGGGGTCTACGAGCAGTACTTC. The entire variable domain, with the rest obtained from reference TRBV30 and TRBJ2-7, is as follows: SQTIHQWPATLVQPVGSPLSLECTVEGTSNPNLYWYRQAAGRGLQLLFYSVGIGQISSEVPQNLSASRPQDRQFILSSKKLLLSDSGFYLCAWSVGRGVYEQYFGPGTRLTVT.

Notes on this clonotype: Since a much larger clone is just one base distant, this may be a read error. V gene TRBV3-1 combines with J gene TRBJ2-6; TRBD1 or TRBD2 may be the D gene (5 bases each). Germline V gene data show CDR1 as LGHDT and CDR2 as YNNKEL (reference sequence). There are 18 residues in the CDR3. The CDR3 bases are TGTGCCAGCAGCATATCCTCCGGGGCCAGCTCTGGGGCCAACGGCCTGACTTTC. This sequence encodes CASSISSGASSGANGLTF.

Many counts were recorded for this clonotype. The CDR3 DNA reads as TGTGCCAGCCGGTCGGGGGATGGCTACACCTTC. It translates to CASRSGDGYTF. This chain connects TRBV12-3 or TRBV12-4 to TRBJ1-2; TRBD1 is a possible D gene (5 bases). CDR3 length equals 11 residues. Trimming shortened V by 8 bases and J by 6 bases, and 10 bases separated the two germline ends.

In its sample, this clonotype was seen many times. This chain connects TRBV20-1 to TRBJ2-5, with TRBD2 identical over 7 bases. The trim removed 3 bases at V and 5 bases at J, leaving 6 bases unmatched. Germline V lookup: CDR1 DFQATT, CDR2 SNEGSKA (reference sequence). The CDR3 is made up of 13 amino acids. CDR3: CSASGREAETQYF. The DNA for the CDR3 is TGCAGTGCTAGTGGGAGGGAGGCGGAGACCCAGTACTTC.

This clonotype came up many times. This chain links TRBV29-1 with TRBJ1-2; TRBD1 aligns across 8 bases. Germline trimming cut 7 bases from V and 7 bases from J; bases unmatched to any gene: 11. This CDR3 has 13 residues. Germline V gene lookup returns CDR1 SQVTM and CDR2 ANQGSEA. Written as DNA, the CDR3 is TGCAGCGCCTTAGGACAGGGACGGGGTGGCTACACCTTC. Its protein is CSALGQGRGGYTF.

Details on this clonotype: A much larger clone lies a single base off, so this may be a read error. V gene TRBV28 combines with J gene TRBJ1-3, with D perhaps matching TRBD1 (5 bases). This CDR3 region has 14 residues. Germline V gene data show CDR1 as MDHEN and CDR2 as SYDVKM. CDR3 residues: CASTRGTSRNTIYF. The CDR3 nucleotides are TGTGCCAGCACCCGGGGGACCTCTAGAAACACCATATATTTT.